These 14 T cell receptor beta chains were all obtained from the same sample, sequenced in a study of CD8+ T cells in alopecia areata. Sequencing templates came from extracted RNA that was reverse transcribed into cDNA. The method was immunoSEQ multiplex PCR; TCRdb's version includes in-frame clones alone and lacks a portion of them. The profile shows around 34,000 clones, 55% of them singletons. What was sequenced was NKG2D-high CD8+ T cells sorted from blood. The receptors were gathered from a human donor with alopecia areata.

The chain has TRBV9 and TRBJ2-7; D is unresolved. Per germline, CDR1 SGDLS and CDR2 YYNGEE. This CDR3 is built from 12 residues. Trimming pared 3 bases from V and 3 bases from J, leaving 7 bases between. The CDR3: CASSDSYYEQYF. Written as DNA, the CDR3 is TGTGCCAGCAGCGACTCATACTACGAGCAGTACTTC.

By proportion, this clone is medium-sized (0.01 to 0.1%). The chain couples TRBV7-9 to TRBJ2-1; tentative D call: TRBD1 (6 bases). The V end was cut by 1 base, the J end by 6 bases, with 10 bases between. Germline loops: CDR1 SEHNR, CDR2 FQNEAQ (reference sequence). The CDR3 length is 14 residues. In DNA form, the CDR3 reads TGTGCCAGCAGCTTAGAGACAGGCCTCAATGAGCAGTTCTTC. It encodes CASSLETGLNEQFF.

This clone was recorded a few times. V is TRBV4-3 and J is TRBJ2-3, with TRBD2 matching 10 bases. CDR1 LGHNA and CDR2 YSLEER come from the germline V gene. This CDR3 has 16 amino acids. With V trimmed by 4 bases and J by 1 base, 5 bases remained unmatched. The CDR3 spells CASSRLGTSGTDTQYF. Here the CDR3 DNA reads TGCGCCAGCAGCCGCCTCGGGACTAGCGGCACAGATACGCAGTATTTT.

This chain joins TRBV2 and TRBJ2-7, with TRBD1 matching over 7 bases. Germline trimming cut 1 base from V and 2 bases from J; bases unmatched to any gene: 2. Germline V gives CDR1 SNHLY, CDR2 FYNNEI. This CDR3 contains 14 residues. The CDR3 is CASSEGTGPYEQYF. CDR3 coding DNA: TGTGCCAGCAGTGAAGGGACAGGCCCCTACGAGCAGTACTTC.

This clone was seen more than once but under ten times. The chain's CDR3 is CASSLEVGLYPAGSTDTQYF. DNA of the CDR3: TGTGCCAGCAGCTTAGAAGTGGGTCTATATCCAGCGGGAAGCACAGATACGCAGTATTTT. V is TRBV7-8 and J is TRBJ2-3; 7 bases fit TRBD2. Germline V gives CDR1 SGHVS, CDR2 FQNEAQ. There are 20 residues in the CDR3. With V trimmed by 1 base and J by 0 bases, 16 bases remained unmatched. Using reference TRBV7-8 and TRBJ2-3 for the parts outside the CDR3, the full variable domain is GAGVSQSPRYKVAKRGQDVALRCDPISGHVSLFWYQQALGQGPEFLTYFQNEAQLDKSGLPSDRFFAERPEGSVSTLKIQRTQQEDSAVYLCASSLEVGLYPAGSTDTQYFGPGTRLTVL.

The CDR3 DNA follows: TGCGCCAGCAGCTTGGCCGGGTTTACGGCACGCTACGAGCAGTACTTC. Protein product: CASSLAGFTARYEQYF. The chain joins TRBV5-1 to TRBJ2-7; D is uncertain. V gave up 0 bases and J gave up 3 bases, with 16 bases separating them. Germline-derived CDR1 and CDR2 are SGHRS and YFSETQ. The CDR3 extends over 16 amino acids.

This chain links TRBV7-6 with TRBJ1-5, with D perhaps TRBD1 (5 bases). Germline V gene data show CDR1 as SGHVS and CDR2 as FNYEAQ. The CDR3 has 14 residues. Trimming took 3 bases from V and 2 from J, leaving 8 bases between them. DNA for the CDR3: TGTGCCAGCAGCTTGGGACCAGGCAATCAGCCCCAGCATTTT. Protein sequence: CASSLGPGNQPQHF.

This clone appeared a few times. This chain joins TRBV7-9 and TRBJ2-1; a weak D match, TRBD1 (6 bases). CDR1 is SEHNR and CDR2 is FQNEAQ in the germline V gene (reference sequence). V dropped 5 bases and J dropped 5 bases, with 22 bases sitting between them. CDR3 size: 17 residues. The CDR3 region has the DNA TGTGCCAGCAGCCCAAGGGACAACGACAGGTACCACAATGAGCAGTTCTTC. Translated: CASSPRDNDRYHNEQFF.

A single count supports this clone. The J gene is TRBJ2-7, the V gene TRBV5-1; a weak D match, TRBD2 (6 bases). Trimming took 4 bases from V and 1 from J, leaving 12 bases between them. The germline V gene encodes CDR1 SGHRS and CDR2 YFSETQ. The CDR3 has 14 residues. DNA of the CDR3: TGCGCCAGCAGCCCCTGGGCGGGATCCTACGAGCAGTACTTC. Translation: CASSPWAGSYEQYF.

This clone was seen a handful of times. The chain has TRBV9 and TRBJ2-7, with D maybe TRBD2 (5 bases). The germline CDR1 and CDR2 sequences are SGDLS and YYNGEE. Trimming took 3 bases from V and 7 from J, leaving 14 bases between them. The CDR3 length is 13 residues. This chain's CDR3 is CASSAGAEGEQYF. CDR3 DNA sequence: TGTGCCAGCAGCGCCGGAGCGGAAGGGGAGCAGTACTTC.

The chain joins TRBV5-4 to TRBJ2-1, with 12 bases identical to TRBD2. V shed 3 bases, J shed 4 bases, and the junction held 2 bases outside the gene matches. Germline V gives CDR1 SGHNT, CDR2 YYREEE (reference sequence). This CDR3 spans 15 amino acids. CDR3 amino acids: CASSWGTSGYNEQFF. The CDR3 nucleotides are TGTGCCAGCAGCTGGGGGACTAGCGGGTACAATGAGCAGTTCTTC.

This clone was detected only a few times. The chain couples TRBV19 to TRBJ2-7; 10 positions match TRBD2. There are 14 residues in the CDR3. The germline CDR1 and CDR2 sequences are LNHDA and SQIVND (reference sequence). V lost 4 bases, J lost 7 bases, and 7 bases stayed unmatched. CDR3 sequence reads: CASSTSGRSREQYF. The CDR3 region has the DNA TGTGCCAGTAGTACTAGCGGGAGAAGTCGGGAGCAGTACTTC.

The V and J genes are TRBV2 and TRBJ2-1, with 9 bases aligning to TRBD1. J lost 13 bases, V lost 2 bases, and 9 bases had no gene match. The CDR3 covers 14 residues. Germline CDR1 SNHLY, CDR2 FYNNEI. CDR3 in DNA: TGTGCCAGCAGTGAACCGGGACAGGGAATTTATCAGTTCTTC. Translated: CASSEPGQGIYQFF.

The chain recombines TRBV7-9 with TRBJ1-2; the match to TRBD1 covers 7 bases. Trimming cost V 1 base and J 8 bases; bases outside gene matches: 13. The CDR3 runs 16 residues. Germline CDR1 and CDR2: SEHNR and FQNEAQ (reference sequence). Here the CDR3 reads CASSLDRGGDMLGYTF. DNA of the CDR3: TGTGCCAGCAGCTTAGACAGGGGAGGGGATATGCTCGGCTACACCTTC.